A single T cell receptor (beta chain) is shown here with its context. Its antigen is as yet unknown. It was with 60 Vbeta and 13 Jbeta primers that the PCR ran. Profiled with immunoSEQ multiplex PCR; TCRdb holds only in-frame clones, not every one. Of 160,000 or so clones in the sample, over 70% were seen once. After removal of 3 bases from V and 6 bases from J, the junction contained 19 bases not matched to a gene. Germline V gene lookup returns CDR1 KGHSH and CDR2 LQKENI. The CDR3 is 19 amino acids. Participants comprised healthy donors of bone marrow. Donors were nominally healthy when sampled, though unrecorded immune exposures were likely. This entry belongs to a study of cytomegalovirus exposure and HLA in healthy donors. Study-level points and caveats: Listed as cytomegalovirus-associated were around 160 TCR beta chains.

The sequence was collected from a woman between 45 and 65 years old in good health and CMV-seronegative. Sequencing used PBMCs. The chain has TRBV18 and TRBJ2-2; 7 bases are shared with TRBD2. CDR3 coding DNA: TGTGCCAGCTCACCCGTGGTTGGTAGCGGGTTCGTTCGCCCCGGGGAGCTGTTTTTT. It specifies CASSPVVGSGFVRPGELFF.